These 17 T cell receptor beta chains were sequenced from one sample in a study of cytomegalovirus exposure and HLA in healthy donors. The protocol was immunoSEQ multiplex PCR, while the TCRdb copy is restricted to in-frame clones and leaves out a portion. The data contain under 150,000 clones, around nine tenths of them seen just once; the ten biggest clones take up 8.7%. The material sequenced was PBMCs. The source is a young man in good health and CMV-seropositive.

This chain joins TRBV7-9 and TRBJ2-2; possibly TRBD2 for D (7 bases). Trimming pared 5 bases from V and 0 bases from J, leaving 10 bases between. CDR1 and CDR2 from the germline V gene are SEHNR and FQNEAQ (reference sequence). CDR3 size: 15 residues. CDR3 in amino acids: CASSSGTTNTGELFF. The CDR3 bases are TGTGCCAGCAGCAGCGGGACAACGAACACCGGGGAGCTGTTTTTT. Together with reference TRBV7-9 and TRBJ2-2, the CDR3 gives the full variable domain: DTGVSQNPRHKITKRGQNVTFRCDPISEHNRLYWYRQTLGQGPEFLTYFQNEAQLEKSRLLSDRFSAERPKGSFSTLEIQRTEQGDSAMYLCASSSGTTNTGELFFGEGSRLTVL.

The chain couples TRBV6-6 to TRBJ2-7; 7 nucleotides match TRBD1. V shed 6 bases and J 3 bases; nucleotides not matched to a gene: 5. The germline gives CDR1 MNHNY, CDR2 SVGAGI (reference sequence). CDR3 length: 13 residues. The CDR3 sequence is CASRTGTVYEQYF. As DNA, the CDR3 is TGTGCCAGCAGGACCGGGACAGTCTACGAGCAGTACTTC.

The CDR3 here is CASSYKGGGLVRGNYGYTF. CDR3 coding DNA: TGTGCCAGCAGTTATAAGGGGGGCGGGTTGGTCAGGGGGAACTATGGCTACACCTTC. The V and J genes are TRBV27 and TRBJ1-2; 7 bases line up with TRBD1. Germline V gene data show CDR1 as MNHEY and CDR2 as SMNVEV (reference sequence). CDR3 size: 19 residues. V was pared by 4 bases and J by 2 bases, with 19 bases of the junction left unmatched.

This chain connects TRBV28 to TRBJ1-1; D gene uncertain. CDR1 and CDR2 from the germline V gene are MDHEN and SYDVKM. The CDR3 extends over 14 amino acids. Trimming took 4 bases from V and 2 from J, leaving 11 bases between them. Here the CDR3 DNA reads TGTGCCAGCAGTTCCCCTTGGAGCAACACTGAAGCTTTCTTT. Residues: CASSSPWSNTEAFF.

CDR3 region: CSVELGDREGYTF. The DNA of the CDR3 is TGCAGCGTTGAATTAGGGGACAGGGAAGGCTACACCTTC. This chain connects TRBV29-1 to TRBJ1-2; TRBD1 matches at 9 bases. Trimming removed 2 bases from V and 8 bases from J; junction bases left unmatched: 6. The CDR3 has 13 residues. Germline V gives CDR1 SQVTM, CDR2 ANQGSEA.

DNA of the CDR3: TGTGCCAGCAGCCAGGGACTTCAAGAGACCCAGTACTTC. This encodes CASSQGLQETQYF. The V gene is TRBV5-6, the J gene TRBJ2-5, with D possibly TRBD2 on 6 matching bases. CDR3 size: 13 residues. V gave up 4 bases and J gave up 2 bases, with 9 bases separating them. The germline CDR1 and CDR2 sequences are SGHDT and YYEEEE.

As concerns this clone: One end of the junction varies from germline; a read error may be responsible. The gene calls are TRBV7-9 and TRBJ2-7, with 9 bases lining up with TRBD2. This CDR3 spans 14 amino acids. The germline V gene encodes CDR1 SEHNR and CDR2 FQNEAQ (reference sequence). CDR3 sequence (DNA): TGTGCCAGCACCTTAGCGGGGGCCCCCTACGAGCAGTACTTC. Its translation: CASTLAGAPYEQYF.

The CDR3 DNA reads TGCGCCAGCAGCCAAGGACTTATCGGAAACACCATATATTTT. As protein: CASSQGLIGNTIYF. The rearrangement uses TRBV4-1 and TRBJ1-3; D ambiguous. The V end lost 1 base, the J end lost 4 bases, and 8 bases lay between the germline ends. Germline V gene sequence: CDR1 MGHRA, CDR2 YSYEKL. The CDR3 runs 14 residues.

This chain joins TRBV23-1 and TRBJ1-4; 7 bases line up with TRBD1. TRBV23-1 is treated as an ORF (open reading frame) with a function not yet certain. The CDR3 consists of 18 residues. Trimming took 3 bases from V and 6 from J; bases not matched to a gene: 16. Written as DNA, the CDR3 is TGCGCCAGCAGTCATAGTTCTCAGGGTAGGGGGCAGGATGAAAAACTGTTTTTT. As protein: CASSHSSQGRGQDEKLFF.

The chain is built from TRBV30 and TRBJ1-2; 12 bases match TRBD1. The V gene end was trimmed by 3 bases and the J gene end by 4 bases; junction bases not matched to a gene: 9. The CDR3 covers 16 residues. Germline CDR1 is GTSNPN and CDR2 is SVGIG (reference sequence). CDR3 sequence (DNA): TGTGCCTGGAGGGTCGGGGACAGGGGGCTCGGCTATGGCTACACCTTC. Protein: CAWRVGDRGLGYGYTF.

The chain joins TRBV9 to TRBJ2-1, with 11 positions matching TRBD2. Germline CDR1 is SGDLS and CDR2 is YYNGEE. V trimming: 5 bases; J trimming: 5 bases; junction bases outside the gene matches: 6. There are 15 residues in the CDR3. CDR3 region: CASSDVAGGNNEQFF. CDR3 coding DNA: TGTGCCAGCAGTGACGTAGCGGGGGGGAACAATGAGCAGTTCTTC.

This clone is a singleton in its sample. The V call is TRBV5-4, the J call TRBJ1-3; perhaps TRBD1 as D (5 bases). The CDR3 is 13 amino acids. The germline CDR1 and CDR2 sequences are SGHNT and YYREEE (reference sequence). Trimming cost V 4 bases and J 11 bases, with 16 bases left between them. The CDR3 coding sequence is TGTGCCAGCAGCCCCGCGGGGCAGCGTGCCATATATTTT. This sequence encodes CASSPAGQRAIYF.

The table lists this clone with a few counts. This sequence joins TRBV9 and TRBJ1-5; 8 bases agree with TRBD1. Germline values: CDR1 SGDLS, CDR2 YYNGEE. With V trimmed by 4 bases and J by 6 bases, 6 bases remained unmatched. The CDR3 runs to 14 residues. The CDR3 DNA is TGTGCCAGCAGCTCCACAGGGGGACCTCAGCCCCAGCATTTT. Its protein is CASSSTGGPQPQHF.

The chain links TRBV11-2 to TRBJ1-6, with TRBD1 identical over 11 bases. V trimming: 5 bases; J trimming: 9 bases; junction bases outside the gene matches: 6. The germline CDR1 and CDR2 sequences are SGHAT and FQNNGV. The CDR3 is made up of 15 amino acids. For the CDR3, the DNA is TGTGCCAGCAGCGGCCCCGGGACAGGGGGTTCACCCCTCCACTTT. As protein: CASSGPGTGGSPLHF.

The J gene is TRBJ2-5, the V gene TRBV5-6; TRBD2 agrees at 8 bases. The length of the CDR3 is 15 residues. The junction had 2 bases not matched to a gene; V was cut back by 1 base and J by 0 bases. The germline gives CDR1 SGHDT, CDR2 YYEEEE. CDR3 coding DNA: TGTGCCAGCAGCTTGACTAGCGGAGACCAAGAGACCCAGTACTTC. It is translated as CASSLTSGDQETQYF.

The V call is TRBV7-3, the J call TRBJ2-6; TRBD1 aligns across 10 bases. Per the germline V gene, CDR1 is SGHTA and CDR2 is FQGTGA. V dropped 5 bases and J dropped 4; count of bases not matched to a gene: 8. The CDR3 has 17 residues. CDR3 protein: CASSPRQGATGANVLTF. Written as DNA, the CDR3 is TGTGCCAGCAGCCCCCGACAGGGGGCGACCGGGGCCAACGTCCTGACTTTC.

The chain combines TRBV6-5 with TRBJ1-2; possible D gene TRBD1, 5 bases. The germline V gene encodes CDR1 MNHEY and CDR2 SVGAGI. Deletions cut 7 bases from V and 2 bases from J, with 11 bases between. CDR3 length: 13 residues. CDR3 sequence (DNA): TGTGCCAGCATCTCGACAGAAAACTATGGCTACACCTTC. Its protein product is CASISTENYGYTF.